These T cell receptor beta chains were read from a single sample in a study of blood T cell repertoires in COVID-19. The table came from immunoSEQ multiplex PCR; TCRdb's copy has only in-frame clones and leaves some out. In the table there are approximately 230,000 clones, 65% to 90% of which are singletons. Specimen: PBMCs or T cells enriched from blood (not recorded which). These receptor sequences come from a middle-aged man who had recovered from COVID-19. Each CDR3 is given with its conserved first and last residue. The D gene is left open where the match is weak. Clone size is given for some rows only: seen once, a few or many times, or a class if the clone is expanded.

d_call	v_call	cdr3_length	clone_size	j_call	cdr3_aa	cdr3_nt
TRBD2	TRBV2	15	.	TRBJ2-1	CASTRIAGVGNEQFF	TGTGCCAGCACCCGAATAGCGGGAGTCGGGAATGAGCAGTTCTTC
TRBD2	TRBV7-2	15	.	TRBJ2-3	CASSLDGGAVDTQYF	TGTGCCAGCAGCTTAGACGGGGGGGCGGTAGATACGCAGTATTTT
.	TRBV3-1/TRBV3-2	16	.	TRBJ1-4	CASSQRGGASDEKLFF	TGTGCCAGCAGCCAAAGGGGGGGGGCCTCCGATGAAAAACTGTTTTTT
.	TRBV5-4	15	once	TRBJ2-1	CASSLEDSAYNEQFF	TGTGCCAGCAGCTTGGAAGACAGTGCCTACAATGAGCAGTTCTTC
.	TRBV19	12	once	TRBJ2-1	CASGGAYNEQFF	TGTGCCAGTGGAGGGGCGTACAATGAGCAGTTCTTC
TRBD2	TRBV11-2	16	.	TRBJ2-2	CASSPRLAVNTGELFF	TGTGCCAGCAGCCCGCGACTAGCGGTTAACACCGGGGAGCTGTTTTTT
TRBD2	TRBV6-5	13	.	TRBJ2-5	CASGQGLGAVLNF	TGTGCCAGCGGGCAGGGACTAGGGGCCGTCCTGAACTTC
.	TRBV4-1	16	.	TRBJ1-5	CASSQGAGMGNQPQHF	TGCGCCAGCAGCCAGGGGGCAGGGATGGGCAATCAGCCCCAGCATTTT
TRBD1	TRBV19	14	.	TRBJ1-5	CASSSRQGVQPQHF	TGTGCCAGTAGTTCTAGACAGGGAGTTCAGCCCCAGCATTTT
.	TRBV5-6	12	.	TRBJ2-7	CASSLAQGMAYF	TGTGCCAGCAGCTTGGCACAGGGTATGGCGTACTTC
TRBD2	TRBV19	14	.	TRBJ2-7	CASMSSGQAYEQYF	TGTGCCAGTATGTCTAGCGGACAAGCCTACGAGCAGTACTTC
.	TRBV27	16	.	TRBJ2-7	CASSPYYRVTGYEQYF	TGTGCCAGCAGTCCTTACTACAGGGTCACTGGTTACGAGCAGTACTTC
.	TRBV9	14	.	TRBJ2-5	CASSVSGGPETQYF	TGTGCCAGCAGCGTATCTGGGGGCCCAGAGACCCAGTACTTC
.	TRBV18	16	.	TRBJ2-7	CASSPPPYGSSYEQYF	TGTGCCAGCTCACCACCACCGTACGGGAGCTCCTACGAGCAGTACTTC
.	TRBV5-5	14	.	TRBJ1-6	CASSLRVVNSPLHF	TGTGCCAGCAGCCTCCGGGTCGTAAATTCACCCCTCCACTTT
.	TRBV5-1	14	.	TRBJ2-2	CASSLAGESGELFF	TGCGCCAGCAGCTTGGCGGGGGAGTCCGGGGAGCTGTTTTTT